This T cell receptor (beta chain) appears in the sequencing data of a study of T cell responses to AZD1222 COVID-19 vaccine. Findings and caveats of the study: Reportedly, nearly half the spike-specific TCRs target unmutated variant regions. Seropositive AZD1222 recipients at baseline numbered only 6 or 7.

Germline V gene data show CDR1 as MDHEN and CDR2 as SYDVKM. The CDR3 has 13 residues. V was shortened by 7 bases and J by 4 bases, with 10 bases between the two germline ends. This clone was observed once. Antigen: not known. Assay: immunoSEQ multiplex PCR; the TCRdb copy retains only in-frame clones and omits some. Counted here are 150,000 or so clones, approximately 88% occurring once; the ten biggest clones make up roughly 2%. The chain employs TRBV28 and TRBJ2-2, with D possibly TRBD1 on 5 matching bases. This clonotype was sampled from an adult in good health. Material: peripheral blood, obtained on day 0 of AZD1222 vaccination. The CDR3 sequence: CASMRTSTGELFF. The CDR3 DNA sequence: TGTGCCAGCATGAGGACATCCACCGGGGAGCTGTTTTTT.